This T cell receptor (beta chain) was identified during a study of T cells after yellow fever vaccination. Template switching with 5'RACE generated the TCR cDNA and added a universal primer site and UMIs. TCRdb called the 5' RACE reads again in MiXCR, with one record for every CDR3 protein. The sample shows some 390,000 distinct CDR3 sequences, over 15% of them seen only once. Germline loops: CDR1 MNHNS, CDR2 SASEGT. CDR3 length: 15 amino acids. The V end was cut by 2 bases, the J end by 0 bases, with 9 bases between. This clonotype has a handful of counts. This clonotype was sampled from a young man who received the YFV17D yellow fever vaccine. The chain combines TRBV6-1 with TRBJ2-3; no reliable D call. Sequencing was performed on PBMCs, taken before the yellow fever booster vaccination. This CDR3 reads CASSEIGTSTDTQYF. The CDR3 DNA reads TGTGCCAGCAGTGAAATAGGTACAAGCACAGATACGCAGTATTTT.